These T cell receptor beta chains were read from a single sample in a study of T-cell reconstitution after alpha-beta-depleted transplantation in children. TCRdb recomputed calls from the PCR reads with MiXCR, one row per CDR3 protein. Of 200,000 to 250,000 distinct CDR3 sequences listed, under 9.5% are singletons. Sequencing used PBMCs, mostly from graft donor cells, obtained 180 days after TCRalphabeta/CD19-depleted stem cell transplant. These TCRs come from a male patient younger than 18 who had a stem cell transplant for acute lymphoblastic leukemia, so the T cells may come from the graft donor. Each CDR3 is given with its conserved first and last residue. A D gene is named only where the DNA matches it firmly. The size field is filled for only some rows; it gives once, few, many or a size class.

v_call	j_call	d_call	clone_size	cdr3_length	cdr3_nt	cdr3_aa
TRBV24-1	TRBJ2-1	TRBD2	many	16	TGTGCCACCAGTGAGGACTCTAGCGGGAGGGCGGATGAGCAGTTCTTC	CATSEDSSGRADEQFF
TRBV2	TRBJ1-6	NA	NA	18	TGTACCAGCAGTTCCTCACCGGCCCTCACCTCCTATAATTCACCCCTCCACTTT	CTSSSSPALTSYNSPLHF
TRBV7-2	TRBJ2-1	NA	many	13	TGTGCCAGCAGCTTGGGGACATACAATGAGCAGTTCTTC	CASSLGTYNEQFF
TRBV7-8	TRBJ2-7	NA	many	12	TGTGCCAGCAGCCCCACAGGGATTGGGCAGTACTTC	CASSPTGIGQYF
TRBV20-1	TRBJ2-3	TRBD1	many	16	TGCAGTGCTAGAGATCCGACAGGGTGGGGCACAGATACGCAGTATTTT	CSARDPTGWGTDTQYF
TRBV11-2	TRBJ1-4	NA	many	14	TGTGCCAGCAGCTCACTAAAGGCTAATGAAAAACTGTTTTTT	CASSSLKANEKLFF
TRBV12-3/TRBV12-4	TRBJ2-3	TRBD2	many	14	TGTGCCAGCACACCGGGACTAGCAGCTGATACGCAGTATTTT	CASTPGLAADTQYF
TRBV12-5	TRBJ1-5	NA	many	15	TGTGCTAGTGGCTCTGGACATGGGGGCAATCAGCCCCAGCATTTT	CASGSGHGGNQPQHF
TRBV5-1	TRBJ2-7	NA	many	15	TGCGCCAGCAGCTTGGGCGGGACTTTTTCCTACGAGCAGTACTTC	CASSLGGTFSYEQYF
TRBV12-3/TRBV12-4	TRBJ2-5	TRBD1	many	16	TGTGCCAGCAGTTCGGGACAGGGACCCTTTCAAGAGACCCAGTACTTC	CASSSGQGPFQETQYF
TRBV6-1	TRBJ2-5	NA	many	13	TGTGCCAGCAGCGACGGCAGTATAGAGACCCAGTACTTC	CASSDGSIETQYF
TRBV5-6	TRBJ2-3	TRBD2	NA	16	TGTGCCAGGAGCCCTGGGCTAGCGGGGGGCACAGATACGCAGTATTTT	CARSPGLAGGTDTQYF
TRBV25-1	TRBJ1-6	TRBD1	NA	15	TGTGCCAGCAGTGTTGGACAGGGACGGAGTTCACCCCTCCACTTT	CASSVGQGRSSPLHF
TRBV7-9	TRBJ1-4	NA	many	13	TGTGCCAGCAGCTTCGAGGGTGGTGAAAAACTGTTTTTT	CASSFEGGEKLFF
TRBV12-3/TRBV12-4	TRBJ2-1	NA	many	14	TGTGCCAGCAGTTTGGGGTCGTGGGGGAATGAGCAGTTCTTC	CASSLGSWGNEQFF
TRBV10-3	TRBJ2-2	NA	many	16	TGTGCCATCAGTTCCATCGGGGGGCGGAACACCGGGGAGCTGTTTTTT	CAISSIGGRNTGELFF
TRBV21-1	TRBJ2-3	NA	many	17	TGTGCCAGCAGCAAAGCAGGACTAGCGGGAAGCACAGATACGCAGTATTTT	CASSKAGLAGSTDTQYF
TRBV19	TRBJ2-1	NA	NA	12	TGTGCCAGTAGGGACTATTCCTATGAGCAGTTCTTC	CASRDYSYEQFF
TRBV10-3	TRBJ2-1	TRBD2	many	16	TGTGCCATCAGTGAGGGGCGGGAGGGCCCTCGAAATGAGCAGTTCTTC	CAISEGREGPRNEQFF
TRBV20-1	TRBJ2-4	NA	NA	13	TGCAGTGCTACCTTAGCGGACAAAAACATTCAGTACTTC	CSATLADKNIQYF
TRBV6-5	TRBJ1-2	NA	many	15	TGTGCCAGCAGTTACTCTACAGCCAGGGCCTATGGCTACACCTTC	CASSYSTARAYGYTF
TRBV7-2	TRBJ2-5	NA	many	14	TGTGCCAGCAGCTTCCAGTGGTACCAAGAGACCCAGTACTTC	CASSFQWYQETQYF
TRBV5-1	TRBJ2-2	NA	many	13	TGCGCCAGCAGCTTGGTATCCACCGGGGAGCTGTTTTTT	CASSLVSTGELFF
TRBV27	TRBJ1-5	TRBD1	many	18	TGTGCCAGCAGCCCCCTAGTTACCGGGACAGGGGGCAATCAGCCCCAGCATTTT	CASSPLVTGTGGNQPQHF
TRBV5-5	TRBJ2-5	TRBD1	many	16	TGTGCCAGCAGCTTATCGTCAGGGGGCTTGGTGGAGACCCAGTACTTC	CASSLSSGGLVETQYF
TRBV20-1	TRBJ2-1	TRBD2	NA	14	TGCAGCCTTACGGGGGGGCCCTCCCTCAATGAGCAGTTCTTC	CSLTGGPSLNEQFF
TRBV20-1	TRBJ1-2	NA	NA	13	TGCAGTGCTAGGGGTCAGGGTGCCTATGGCTACACCTTC	CSARGQGAYGYTF
TRBV6-5	TRBJ2-7	TRBD1	NA	15	TGTGCCAGCAGTTACTCGTGGGACAGAGACTACGAGCAGTACTTC	CASSYSWDRDYEQYF
TRBV6-5	TRBJ1-2	NA	many	14	TGTGCCAGCAGTTACAGTCAGGGAGGCTATGGCTACACCTTC	CASSYSQGGYGYTF
TRBV5-1	TRBJ1-4	TRBD1	many	15	TGCGCCAGCAGCTTGCAAGGACAGGGGAGTGAAAAACTGTTTTTT	CASSLQGQGSEKLFF
TRBV7-9	TRBJ2-1	TRBD2	many	17	TGTGCCAGCAGCCTTAAGCCAGGACTAGCGGGAGTGAATGAGCAGTTCTTC	CASSLKPGLAGVNEQFF
TRBV18	TRBJ1-2	TRBD1	NA	14	TGTACCAGCGAGGGGGGACAGGGGTCCTATGGCTACACCTTC	CTSEGGQGSYGYTF
TRBV4-2	TRBJ2-1	NA	many	15	TGTGCCAGCAGCCCCCACAGTCCCGACTACAATGAGCAGTTCTTC	CASSPHSPDYNEQFF
TRBV20-1	TRBJ2-1	NA	many	14	TGCAGTGCTAGAGAGCGGGGATCATACAATGAGCAGTTCTTC	CSARERGSYNEQFF